Each of the 26 T cell receptor beta chains below was sequenced from the same sample in a study. Each CDR3 protein is one row after TCRdb ran MiXCR on the 5' RACE reads. The repertoire consists of about 62,000 distinct CDR3 sequences, with more than 25% occurring once and the leading ten covering 2% to 2.5%. The material sequenced was tumor-infiltrating naive CD4+ T cells sorted from the breast tumor. Subset indicated: naive CD4+ T cells, CD4+CD45RA+CD25-. The receptors were sampled from a female donor with breast cancer.

Written as DNA, the CDR3 is TGTGCCAGCAGCGGATTAGCGGGAGTGGGCTACAATGAGCAGTTCTTC. Translating gives CASSGLAGVGYNEQFF. The V call is TRBV5-6, the J call TRBJ2-1; TRBD2 agrees at 9 bases. Germline V gives CDR1 SGHDT, CDR2 YYEEEE. The CDR3 runs to 16 residues. With V trimmed by 4 bases and J by 3 bases, 8 bases remained unmatched. Variable domain in full (rest from reference TRBV5-6 and TRBJ2-1): DAGVTQSPTHLIKTRGQQVTLRCSPKSGHDTVSWYQQALGQGPQFIFQYYEEEERQRGNFPDRFSGHQFPNYSSELNVNALLLGDSALYLCASSGLAGVGYNEQFFGPGTRLTVL.

This chain uses TRBV29-1 with TRBJ1-2; 10 bases align to TRBD1. V dropped 3 bases and J dropped 4; count of bases not matched to a gene: 5. This CDR3 comprises 14 residues. The germline V gene encodes CDR1 SQVTM and CDR2 ANQGSEA. The CDR3 region has the DNA TGCAGCGTTGATGGACAGGGGGTTACCTATGGCTACACCTTC. The encoded protein is CSVDGQGVTYGYTF.

The rearrangement joins TRBV12-3 or TRBV12-4 to TRBJ2-3; the D is unclear. The CDR3 is 11 residues long. Trimming took 2 bases from V and 8 from J, leaving 5 bases between them. The CDR3 bases are TGTGCCAGCAGTTTAAAGGGTACGCAGTATTTT. Residues: CASSLKGTQYF.

The gene calls are TRBV5-1 and TRBJ2-1, with 9 bases that match TRBD1. The V segment lost 7 bases and the J segment 7 bases; nucleotides outside the gene matches: 9. Germline V gives CDR1 SGHRS, CDR2 YFSETQ. There are 14 residues in the CDR3. The CDR3 is CASFLQGAVNEQFF. CDR3 sequence (DNA): TGCGCCAGCTTTTTACAGGGGGCGGTGAATGAGCAGTTCTTC.

This clonotype came up a few times. This chain joins TRBV4-3 and TRBJ2-3, with D possibly matching TRBD2 (6 bases). The CDR3 has 16 amino acids. The germline V gene has CDR1 LGHNA and CDR2 YSLEER. With 0 bases removed from V and 5 bases from J, the gap between germline ends came to 15 bases. CDR3 bases: TGCGCCAGCAGCCAAGATGTGGACGGGAGAGGAGATACGCAGTATTTT. Translating gives CASSQDVDGRGDTQYF.

This rearrangement joins TRBV7-9 to TRBJ2-7, with a possible D match to TRBD1 (6 bases). Germline V gene lookup returns CDR1 SEHNR and CDR2 FQNEAQ (reference sequence). The CDR3 is 14 amino acids. V lost 1 base to trimming and J lost 3 bases, with 10 bases between them. Written as DNA, the CDR3 is TGTGCCAGCAGCTTAGGGGGACAAGGCTACGAGCAGTACTTC. Its translation is CASSLGGQGYEQYF.

This clonotype appeared many times. The rearrangement links TRBV7-9 to TRBJ1-1; weak D call: TRBD1 (5 bases). The CDR3 covers 13 residues. V gave up 1 base and J gave up 7 bases, with 10 bases separating them. The germline V gene encodes CDR1 SEHNR and CDR2 FQNEAQ (reference sequence). Written as DNA, the CDR3 is TGTGCCAGCAGCTTAGGGGAGGGACGTGAAGCTTTCTTT. It translates to CASSLGEGREAFF.

Ten or more counts support this clonotype. This chain uses TRBV5-1 with TRBJ1-5; D uncertain. There are 13 residues in the CDR3. Trimming pared 0 bases from V and 3 bases from J, leaving 4 bases between. Germline V lookup: CDR1 SGHRS, CDR2 YFSETQ. This chain's CDR3 is CASSLDPNQPQHF. The CDR3 DNA follows: TGCGCCAGCAGCTTGGACCCCAATCAGCCCCAGCATTTT.

This clonotype was seen at least ten times. The rearrangement uses TRBV4-1 and TRBJ2-3; D is uncertain. Germline V gene lookup returns CDR1 MGHRA and CDR2 YSYEKL. CDR3 length: 17 amino acids. Deletions cut 0 bases from V and 0 bases from J, with 13 bases between. The CDR3: CASSQDPNWSSTDTQYF. As DNA, the CDR3 is TGCGCCAGCAGCCAAGATCCGAACTGGTCTAGCACAGATACGCAGTATTTT.

This clonotype came up many times. The chain combines TRBV7-2 with TRBJ2-3; D ambiguous. This CDR3 is built from 16 residues. Looked up from germline, CDR1 is SGHTA and CDR2 is FQGNSA. Deletions cut 5 bases from V and 2 bases from J, with 17 bases between. CDR3 region: CASSTRVGQITDTQYF. The CDR3 coding sequence is TGTGCCAGCAGCACACGTGTCGGTCAAATCACAGATACGCAGTATTTT.

The CDR3 DNA sequence: TGCGCCAGCAGCGACGGGGTGACCTACAATGAGCAGTTCTTC. It encodes CASSDGVTYNEQFF. The chain recombines TRBV5-1 with TRBJ2-1; maybe TRBD2 (5 bases). Trimming left V 4 bases short and J 2 bases short, with 10 bases between. Per germline, CDR1 SGHRS and CDR2 YFSETQ. The CDR3 runs to 14 residues.

This clonotype has a handful of counts. This chain joins TRBV7-3 and TRBJ2-1; TRBD1 is a possible D gene (6 bases). V lost 5 bases to trimming and J lost 2 bases, with 13 bases between them. Germline CDR1 is SGHTA and CDR2 is FQGTGA. This CDR3 spans 15 amino acids. The CDR3 sequence is CASSPLGAAYNEQFF. Written as DNA, the CDR3 is TGTGCCAGCAGCCCTTTGGGGGCCGCCTACAATGAGCAGTTCTTC.

Concerning this clonotype: Since no conserved phenylalanine or tryptophan closes the CDR3, a read error is the likely cause. The chain has TRBV29-1 and TRBJ2-1, with 8 bases that match TRBD2. This CDR3 contains 14 residues. Germline loops: CDR1 SQVTM, CDR2 ANQGSEA. V shed 7 bases, J shed 0 bases, and the junction held 5 bases outside the gene matches. The CDR3 loop reads CSGTSGSSYNEQFS. CDR3 nucleotides: TGCAGCGGCACAAGCGGGAGCTCCTACAATGAGCAGTTCTCC.

The genes are TRBV4-1 and TRBJ2-1; TRBD2 aligns across 13 bases. The V and J ends lost 2 bases and 1 base, in that order; junction bases with no gene match: 2. CDR1 and CDR2 from the germline V gene are MGHRA and YSYEKL. The CDR3 extends over 17 amino acids. CDR3 region: CASSQRLAGGSYNEQFF. The CDR3 DNA reads as TGCGCCAGCAGCCAAAGACTAGCGGGAGGTTCCTACAATGAGCAGTTCTTC.

The rearrangement links TRBV7-2 to TRBJ2-3; D perhaps matches TRBD2 (5 bases). This CDR3 spans 16 amino acids. The V gene's germline CDR1 is SGHTA and CDR2 FQGNSA. The V end lost 2 bases, the J end lost 1 base, and 13 bases lay between the germline ends. CDR3 sequence: CASSLIGSRRTDTQYF. CDR3 DNA sequence: TGTGCCAGCAGCTTAATAGGGAGTAGACGCACAGATACGCAGTATTTT.

This chain uses TRBV21-1 with TRBJ1-5. TRBV21-1 is recorded as a pseudogene. This CDR3 spans 13 amino acids. CDR3 nucleotide sequence: TGTGCCAGCAGCAAAGCTCCGGATCAGCCCCAGCATTTT. It encodes CASSKAPDQPQHF.

This clonotype was detected a few times. CDR3 sequence (DNA): TGCGCCAGCTGCGAATCTTTGGGGAAGATCTACGAGCAGTACTTC. Its protein is CASCESLGKIYEQYF. J is TRBJ2-7 and V is TRBV5-1; unclear D gene. This CDR3 is built from 15 residues. Germline V lookup: CDR1 SGHRS, CDR2 YFSETQ. V was pared by 7 bases and J by 3 bases, with 20 bases between.

This clonotype was seen a few times. The chain employs TRBV20-1 and TRBJ2-7; possibly TRBD1 for D (6 bases). V was clipped by 5 bases and J by 3 bases, with 11 bases between them. This CDR3 is built from 12 residues. Germline V gene lookup returns CDR1 DFQATT and CDR2 SNEGSKA (reference sequence). The CDR3 here is CSALRTDYEQYF. CDR3 in DNA: TGCAGTGCTCTCCGGACAGACTACGAGCAGTACTTC.

This clonotype is labeled as medium-sized (0.01 to 0.1%). This rearrangement joins TRBV7-3 to TRBJ1-1, with 7 bases that match TRBD1. V shed 2 bases, J shed 1 base, and the junction held 4 bases outside the gene matches. The CDR3 contains 15 residues. The germline V gene has CDR1 SGHTA and CDR2 FQGTGA. The CDR3 sequence: CASSLDRVPNTEAFF. CDR3 DNA sequence: TGTGCCAGCAGCTTAGACAGGGTTCCGAACACTGAAGCTTTCTTT.

This clonotype came up once. V usage is TRBV7-3 and J usage is TRBJ1-1; the D is unclear. The CDR3 length is 15 residues. Germline CDR1 and CDR2: SGHTA and FQGTGA. Between the trimmed V and J ends, which lost 6 bases and 1 base, there was a span of 15 bases. CDR3 sequence (DNA): TGTGCCAGCAGTCAAAAAGGTCAAGCGAACACTGAAGCTTTCTTT. Translating it yields CASSQKGQANTEAFF.

This clonotype was detected many times. The rearrangement joins TRBV5-1 to TRBJ1-1; 7 bases match TRBD1. Germline CDR1 reads SGHRS; CDR2 reads YFSETQ. CDR3 length: 15 residues. V shed 4 bases, J shed 2 bases, and the junction held 8 bases outside the gene matches. The CDR3 nucleotides read TGCGCCAGCAGCCCGGATAACAGGGGAAACACTGAAGCTTTCTTT. Translated: CASSPDNRGNTEAFF.

The chain is built from TRBV29-1 and TRBJ2-7; 7 bases align to TRBD1. J was trimmed by 1 base and V by 5 bases; bases with no gene match: 8. CDR1 SQVTM and CDR2 ANQGSEA come from the germline V gene. This CDR3 is 14 amino acids long. The CDR3 region is CSVRAGGRSYEQYF. CDR3 DNA: TGCAGCGTTCGGGCAGGGGGTCGGTCCTACGAGCAGTACTTC.

CDR3 amino acids: CASSRPTGETGELFF. The CDR3 DNA reads TGCGCCAGCAGCCGACCGACAGGGGAAACCGGGGAGCTGTTTTTT. The gene calls are TRBV4-1 and TRBJ2-2, with 8 bases aligning to TRBD1. This CDR3 comprises 15 residues. Germline values: CDR1 MGHRA, CDR2 YSYEKL. V dropped 4 bases and J dropped 5; count of bases not matched to a gene: 6.

A single count supports this clonotype. The V call is TRBV2, the J call TRBJ2-3, with D possibly called TRBD1 or TRBD2 (6 bases each). The germline V gene has CDR1 SNHLY and CDR2 FYNNEI. Trimming removed 5 bases from V and 3 bases from J, with 18 bases in between. There are 16 residues in the CDR3. The CDR3 here is CASSYWGARVTDTQYF. DNA of the CDR3: TGTGCCAGCAGTTACTGGGGGGCCCGGGTGACAGATACGCAGTATTTT.

This clonotype was detected only a few times. The J gene is TRBJ2-1, the V gene TRBV11-2, with TRBD1 matching 12 bases. V lost 2 bases to trimming and J lost 8 bases; unmatched junction nucleotides: 10. CDR1 and CDR2 from the germline V gene are SGHAT and FQNNGV. There are 17 residues in the CDR3. CDR3 sequence (DNA): TGTGCCAGCAGCTTATGGGGACAGGGGGCTATGGGCGATGAGCAGTTCTTC. It yields the protein CASSLWGQGAMGDEQFF.

This chain connects TRBV7-8 to TRBJ2-7, with D tentatively TRBD2 (6 bases). The CDR3 consists of 14 residues. Trimming left V 6 bases short and J 0 bases short, with 12 bases between. CDR1 is SGHVS, CDR2 FQNEAQ, per germline. In DNA, the CDR3 is TGTGCCAGCAGAGAGGGGACTGGCTCCTACGAGCAGTACTTC. The encoded protein is CASREGTGSYEQYF.